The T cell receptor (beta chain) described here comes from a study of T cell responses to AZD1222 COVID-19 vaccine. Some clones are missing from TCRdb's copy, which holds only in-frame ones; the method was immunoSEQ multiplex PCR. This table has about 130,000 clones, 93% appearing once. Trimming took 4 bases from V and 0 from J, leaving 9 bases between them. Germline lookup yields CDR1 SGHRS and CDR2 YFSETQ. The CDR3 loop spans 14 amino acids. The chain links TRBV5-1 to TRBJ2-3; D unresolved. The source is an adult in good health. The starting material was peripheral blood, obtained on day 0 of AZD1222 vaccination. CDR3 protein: CASSIVGSTDTQYF. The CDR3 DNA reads TGCGCCAGCAGCATTGTAGGAAGCACAGATACGCAGTATTTT.